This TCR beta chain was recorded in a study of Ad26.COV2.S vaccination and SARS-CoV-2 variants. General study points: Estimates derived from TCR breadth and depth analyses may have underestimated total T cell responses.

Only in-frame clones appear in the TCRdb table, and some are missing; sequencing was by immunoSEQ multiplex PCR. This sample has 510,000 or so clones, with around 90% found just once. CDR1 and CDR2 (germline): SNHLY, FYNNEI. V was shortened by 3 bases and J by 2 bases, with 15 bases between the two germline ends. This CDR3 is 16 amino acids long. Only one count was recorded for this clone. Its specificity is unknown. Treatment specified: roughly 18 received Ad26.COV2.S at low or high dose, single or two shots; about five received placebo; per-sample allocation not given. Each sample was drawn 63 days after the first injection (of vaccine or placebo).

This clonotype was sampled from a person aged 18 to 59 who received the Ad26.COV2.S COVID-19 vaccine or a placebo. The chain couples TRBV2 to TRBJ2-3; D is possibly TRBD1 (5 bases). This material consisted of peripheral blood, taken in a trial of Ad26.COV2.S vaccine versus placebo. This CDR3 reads CASSETVKGPTDTQYF. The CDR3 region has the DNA TGTGCCAGCAGTGAGACAGTAAAAGGTCCCACAGATACGCAGTATTTT.